The clone carrying this T cell receptor (beta chain) was seen more than once but under ten times. The data derive from a study of T cells in Graves' hyperthyroidism and ophthalmopathy. The germline V gene has CDR1 LGHDT and CDR2 YNNKEL (reference sequence). This CDR3 is 14 amino acids long. Trimming shortened V by 3 bases and J by 1 base, and 9 bases separated the two germline ends. The TCR beta CDR3 regions underwent amplification using RNA transcripts as the source. The primer set for the first-round RT-PCR of the TCR CDR3 was HTBI. TCRdb recomputed calls from the multiplex PCR reads with MiXCR, one row per CDR3 protein. The sample carries approximately 430,000 distinct CDR3 sequences, approximately 14% recorded once.

The chain recombines TRBV3-1 with TRBJ2-5; maybe TRBD2 (7 bases). This clonotype originated in a woman between 18 and 29 years old with Graves' hyperthyroidism. Sequenced input: blood. This CDR3 reads CASSQRGPQETQYF. CDR3 nucleotide sequence: TGTGCCAGCAGCCAGCGGGGGCCCCAAGAGACCCAGTACTTC.